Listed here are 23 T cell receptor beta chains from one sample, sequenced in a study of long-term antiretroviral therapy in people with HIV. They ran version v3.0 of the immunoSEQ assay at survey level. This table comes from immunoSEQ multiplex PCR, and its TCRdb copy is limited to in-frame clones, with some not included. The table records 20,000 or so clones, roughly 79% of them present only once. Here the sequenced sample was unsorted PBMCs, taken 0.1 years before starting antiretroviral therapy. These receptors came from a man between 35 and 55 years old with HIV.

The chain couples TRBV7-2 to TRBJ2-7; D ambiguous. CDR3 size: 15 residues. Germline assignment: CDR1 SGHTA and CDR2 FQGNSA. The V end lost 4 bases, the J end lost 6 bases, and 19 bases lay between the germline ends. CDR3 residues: CASSSRSPFWAEQYF. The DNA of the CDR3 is TGTGCCAGCAGCTCAAGATCGCCATTTTGGGCCGAGCAGTACTTC.

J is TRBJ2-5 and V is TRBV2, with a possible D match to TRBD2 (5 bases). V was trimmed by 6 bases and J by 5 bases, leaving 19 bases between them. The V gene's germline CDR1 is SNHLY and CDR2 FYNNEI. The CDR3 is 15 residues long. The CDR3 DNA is TGTGCCAGCAGCGCAGGCGGTGGGAGTTGGGAGACCCAGTACTTC. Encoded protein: CASSAGGGSWETQYF.

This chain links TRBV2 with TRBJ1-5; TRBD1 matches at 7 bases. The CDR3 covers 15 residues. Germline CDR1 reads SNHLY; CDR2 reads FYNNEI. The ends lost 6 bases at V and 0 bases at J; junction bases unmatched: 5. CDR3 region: CASSWTGYSNQPQHF. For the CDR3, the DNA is TGTGCCAGCAGCTGGACAGGTTATAGCAATCAGCCCCAGCATTTT.

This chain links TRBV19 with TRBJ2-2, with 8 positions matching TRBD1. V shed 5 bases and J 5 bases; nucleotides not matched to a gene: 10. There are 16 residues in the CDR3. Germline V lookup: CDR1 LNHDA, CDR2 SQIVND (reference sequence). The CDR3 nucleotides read TGTGCCAGTAGTCAACCCGGGACAGGAATTACCGGGGAGCTGTTTTTT. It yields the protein CASSQPGTGITGELFF.

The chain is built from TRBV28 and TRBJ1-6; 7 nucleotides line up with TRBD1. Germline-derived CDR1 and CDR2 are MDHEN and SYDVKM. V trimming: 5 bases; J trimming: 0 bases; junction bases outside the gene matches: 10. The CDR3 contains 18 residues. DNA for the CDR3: TGTGCCAGCAGTCTTCGACAGGGAAGGAGCTCCTATAATTCACCCCTCCACTTT. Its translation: CASSLRQGRSSYNSPLHF.

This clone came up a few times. The CDR3 coding sequence is TGCGCCAGCAGCCCCCGTAGGGAGGCACCCCTCCACTTT. Translation gives CASSPRREAPLHF. The gene calls are TRBV4-3 and TRBJ1-6; D not resolved. Germline CDR1 and CDR2: LGHNA and YSLEER. The CDR3 spans 13 residues. V was cut by 4 bases and J by 11 bases, with 12 bases left in between.

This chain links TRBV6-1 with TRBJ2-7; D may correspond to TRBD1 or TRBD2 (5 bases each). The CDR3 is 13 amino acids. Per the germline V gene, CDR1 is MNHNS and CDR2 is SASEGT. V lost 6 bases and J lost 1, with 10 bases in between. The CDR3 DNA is TGTGCCAGCAGCAGGGACGGATCCTACGAGCAGTACTTC. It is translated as CASSRDGSYEQYF.

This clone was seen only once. Here the CDR3 reads CASSKIQTESSYNSPLHF. In nucleotides, the CDR3 is TGTGCCAGCAGCAAAATTCAGACAGAAAGCTCCTATAATTCACCCCTCCACTTT. V usage is TRBV21-1 and J usage is TRBJ1-6; the table's D call, TRBD1, has no DNA check behind it. TRBV21-1 is termed a pseudogene. This CDR3 has 18 residues.

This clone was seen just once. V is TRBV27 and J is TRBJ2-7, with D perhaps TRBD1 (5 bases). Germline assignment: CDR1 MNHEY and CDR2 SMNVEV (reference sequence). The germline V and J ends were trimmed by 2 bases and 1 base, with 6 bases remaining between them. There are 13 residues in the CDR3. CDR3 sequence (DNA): TGTGCCAGCAGTTTACAGGGTTCCTACGAGCAGTACTTC. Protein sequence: CASSLQGSYEQYF.

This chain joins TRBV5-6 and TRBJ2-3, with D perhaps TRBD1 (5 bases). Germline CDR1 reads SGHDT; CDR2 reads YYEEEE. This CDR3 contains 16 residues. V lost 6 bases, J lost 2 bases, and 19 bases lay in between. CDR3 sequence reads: CASTLLPTEATDTQYF. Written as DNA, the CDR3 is TGTGCCAGCACCCTGCTACCGACAGAGGCCACAGATACGCAGTATTTT.

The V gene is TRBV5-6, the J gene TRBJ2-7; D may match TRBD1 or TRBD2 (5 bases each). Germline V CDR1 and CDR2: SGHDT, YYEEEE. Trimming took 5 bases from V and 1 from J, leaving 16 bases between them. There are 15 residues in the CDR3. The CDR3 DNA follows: TGTGCCAGCAGTAGCAGGCCAGAGGGGTCCTACGAGCAGTACTTC. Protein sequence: CASSSRPEGSYEQYF.

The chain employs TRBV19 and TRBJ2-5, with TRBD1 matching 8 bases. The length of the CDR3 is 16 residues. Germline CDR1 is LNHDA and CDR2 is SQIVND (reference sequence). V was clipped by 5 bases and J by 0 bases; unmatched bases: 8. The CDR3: CASSLRTGPYQETQYF. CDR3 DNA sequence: TGTGCCAGTAGTCTCAGGACAGGGCCGTACCAAGAGACCCAGTACTTC.

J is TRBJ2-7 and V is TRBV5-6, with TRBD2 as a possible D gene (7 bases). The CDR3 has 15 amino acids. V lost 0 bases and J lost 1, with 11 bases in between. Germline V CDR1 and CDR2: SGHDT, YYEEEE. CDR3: CASSLGGGRSYEQYF. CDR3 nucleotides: TGTGCCAGCAGCTTGGGGGGGGGCCGGTCCTACGAGCAGTACTTC.

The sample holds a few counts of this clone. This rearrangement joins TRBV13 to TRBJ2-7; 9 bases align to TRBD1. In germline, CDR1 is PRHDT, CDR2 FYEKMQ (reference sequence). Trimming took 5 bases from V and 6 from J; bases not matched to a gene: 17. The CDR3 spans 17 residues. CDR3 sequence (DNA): TGTGCCAGCAGCAACCAGAATACTGGGACAGGGACTTCCGAGCAGTACTTC. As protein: CASSNQNTGTGTSEQYF.

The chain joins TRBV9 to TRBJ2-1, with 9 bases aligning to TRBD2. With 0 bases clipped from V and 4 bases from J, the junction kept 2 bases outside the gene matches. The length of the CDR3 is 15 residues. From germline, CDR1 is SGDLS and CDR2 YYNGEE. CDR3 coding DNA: TGTGCCAGCAGCGTAGTGCGGGGGGGTTACAATGAGCAGTTCTTC. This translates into CASSVVRGGYNEQFF.

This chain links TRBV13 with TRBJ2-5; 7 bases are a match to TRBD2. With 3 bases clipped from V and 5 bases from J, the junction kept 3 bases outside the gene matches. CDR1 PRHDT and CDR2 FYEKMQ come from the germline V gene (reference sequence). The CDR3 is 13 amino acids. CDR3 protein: CASSFGGGETQYF. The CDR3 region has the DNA TGTGCCAGCAGCTTCGGGGGAGGGGAGACCCAGTACTTC.

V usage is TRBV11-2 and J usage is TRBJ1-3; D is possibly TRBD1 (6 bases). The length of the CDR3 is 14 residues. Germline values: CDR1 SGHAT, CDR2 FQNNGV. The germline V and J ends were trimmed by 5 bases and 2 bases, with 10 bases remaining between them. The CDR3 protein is CASSRTGTGNTIYF. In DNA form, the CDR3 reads TGTGCCAGCAGCAGAACAGGGACTGGAAACACCATATATTTT.

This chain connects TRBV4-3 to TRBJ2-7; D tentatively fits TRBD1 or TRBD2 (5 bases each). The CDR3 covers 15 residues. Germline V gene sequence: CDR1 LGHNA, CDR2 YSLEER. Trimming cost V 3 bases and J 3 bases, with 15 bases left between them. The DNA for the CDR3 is TGCGCCAGCAGCCACCTTGGGACGGTTAACTACGAGCAGTACTTC. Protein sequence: CASSHLGTVNYEQYF.

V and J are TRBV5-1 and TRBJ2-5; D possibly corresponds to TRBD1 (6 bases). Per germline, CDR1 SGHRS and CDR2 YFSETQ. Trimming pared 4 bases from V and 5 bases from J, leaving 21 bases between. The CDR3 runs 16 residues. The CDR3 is CASSQLGQGRGETQYF. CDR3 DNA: TGCGCCAGCAGCCAACTCGGGCAGGGGAGAGGGGAGACCCAGTACTTC. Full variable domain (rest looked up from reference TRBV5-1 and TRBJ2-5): KAGVTQTPRYLIKTRGQQVTLSCSPISGHRSVSWYQQTPGQGLQFLFEYFSETQRNKGNFPGRFSGRQFSNSRSEMNVSTLELGDSALYLCASSQLGQGRGETQYFGPGTRLLVL.

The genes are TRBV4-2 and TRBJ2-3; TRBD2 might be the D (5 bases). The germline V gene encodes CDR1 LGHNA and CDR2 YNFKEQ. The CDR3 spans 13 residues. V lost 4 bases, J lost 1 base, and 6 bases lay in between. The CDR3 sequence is CASSRTGTDTQYF. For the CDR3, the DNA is TGTGCCAGCAGCCGGACTGGCACAGATACGCAGTATTTT.

The CDR3, as DNA: TGTGCCAGCAGCTCTTTCTTGGGACAGGGATTCTCCTACGAGCAGTACTTC. Amino acids: CASSSFLGQGFSYEQYF. The chain is built from TRBV27 and TRBJ2-7, with 9 bases aligning to TRBD1. The J segment lost 0 bases and the V segment lost 6 bases, leaving 12 bases of the junction unmatched. The CDR3 runs to 17 residues. Germline CDR1 and CDR2: MNHEY and SMNVEV (reference sequence).

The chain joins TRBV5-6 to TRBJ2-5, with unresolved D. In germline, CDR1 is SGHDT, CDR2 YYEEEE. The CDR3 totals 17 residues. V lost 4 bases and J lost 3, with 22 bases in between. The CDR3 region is CASSLVRRRANEETQYF. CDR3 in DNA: TGTGCCAGCAGCCTAGTGCGACGACGAGCTAACGAAGAGACCCAGTACTTC. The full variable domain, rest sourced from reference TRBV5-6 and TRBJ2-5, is DAGVTQSPTHLIKTRGQQVTLRCSPKSGHDTVSWYQQALGQGPQFIFQYYEEEERQRGNFPDRFSGHQFPNYSSELNVNALLLGDSALYLCASSLVRRRANEETQYFGPGTRLLVL.

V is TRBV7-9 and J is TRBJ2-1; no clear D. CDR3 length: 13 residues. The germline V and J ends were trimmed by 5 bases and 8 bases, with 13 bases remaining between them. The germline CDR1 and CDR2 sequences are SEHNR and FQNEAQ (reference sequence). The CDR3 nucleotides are TGTGCCAGCAGCCACCCTACGGCTGATGAGCAGTTCTTC. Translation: CASSHPTADEQFF.